This TCR beta chain was retrieved from a study of blood T cell repertoires in COVID-19. The overall study: The United States, Italy and Spain supplied acute and convalescent COVID-19 samples. PBMCs, B-cell-depleted T cells, or T cells were the source of the cDNA or gDNA that made up the material.

Seattle's enrolled individuals joined amid active infection and were then monitored longitudinally. The V gene end was trimmed by 1 base and the J gene end by 6 bases; junction bases not matched to a gene: 5. CDR3 length: 15 residues. Germline CDR1 and CDR2: LGHNA and YNFKEQ. Per the original methods: By means of reference gene primer amplification, nucleated cell counts were estimated. Clones were read by immunoSEQ multiplex PCR, and TCRdb kept only the in-frame ones, dropping some. V and J calls and clone size follow that table, whereas D and trimming were derived from the DNA. This sample has 200,000 to 250,000 clones; more than 80% occur once, and the top ten carry roughly 2.7%.

What was sequenced was peripheral blood. This chain joins TRBV4-2 and TRBJ1-4; TRBD1 aligns across 7 bases. The TCR comes from a man in his thirties or forties with COVID-19, enrolled during active disease. CDR3 sequence: CASSQVDRRDEKLFF. CDR3 in DNA: TGTGCCAGCAGCCAAGTGGACAGGAGAGATGAAAAACTGTTTTTT.